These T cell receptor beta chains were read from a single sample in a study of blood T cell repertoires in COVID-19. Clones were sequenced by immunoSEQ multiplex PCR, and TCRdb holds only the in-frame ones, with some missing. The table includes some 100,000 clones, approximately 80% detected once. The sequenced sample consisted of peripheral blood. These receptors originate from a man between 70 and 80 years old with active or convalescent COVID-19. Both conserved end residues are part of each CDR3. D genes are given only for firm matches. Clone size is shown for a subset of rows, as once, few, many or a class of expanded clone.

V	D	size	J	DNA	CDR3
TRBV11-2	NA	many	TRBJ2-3	TGTGCCAGCAGCTTAGGGGCTAGCGGAGGGGGTGATACGCAGTATTTT	CASSLGASGGGDTQYF
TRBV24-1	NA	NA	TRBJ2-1	TGTGCCACCAGTTCACCCCACGGGGTATCCTACAATGAGCAGTTCTTC	CATSSPHGVSYNEQFF
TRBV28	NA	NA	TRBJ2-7	TGTGCCAGCAGGCCATCGGGCAGGGTCGGCTACGAGCAGTACTTC	CASRPSGRVGYEQYF
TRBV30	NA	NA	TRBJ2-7	TGTGCCTGGAGTGCTCAGGGGACCGGCGAGCAGTACTTC	CAWSAQGTGEQYF
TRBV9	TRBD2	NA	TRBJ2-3	TGTGCCAGCATCGGGCGGGGGTTGGGCACAGATACGCAGTATTTT	CASIGRGLGTDTQYF
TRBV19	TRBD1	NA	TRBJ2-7	TGTGCCAGTAGTATTGGACAGGGGAGCTCCTACGAGCAGTACTTC	CASSIGQGSSYEQYF
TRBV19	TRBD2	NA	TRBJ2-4	TGTGCCAGTAGCCGACGGGAGGGCAAAAACATTCAGTACTTC	CASSRREGKNIQYF
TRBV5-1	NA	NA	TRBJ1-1	TGCGCCAGCAGCTTGAGTGAGGGTCGGGGTGAAGCTTTCTTT	CASSLSEGRGEAFF
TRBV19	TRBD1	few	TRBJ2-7	TGTGCCAGTAGTATGGGGACAGGAACCTACGAGCAGTACTTC	CASSMGTGTYEQYF
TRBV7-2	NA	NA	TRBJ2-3	TGTGCCAGCAGCCCGGCGAGACTCCCTAGCACAGATACGCAGTATTTT	CASSPARLPSTDTQYF
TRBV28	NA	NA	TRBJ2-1	TGTGCCAGCAGCTTATTGACGGGAAGCTCCTACAATGAGCAGTTCTTC	CASSLLTGSSYNEQFF
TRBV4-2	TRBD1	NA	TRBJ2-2	TGTGCCAGCAGCCAATCGGGACAGGGGACCGGGGAGCTGTTTTTT	CASSQSGQGTGELFF
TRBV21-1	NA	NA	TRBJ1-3	TGTGCCAGCAGCAAAAGGAGGGATCGACGCTCTGGAAACACCATATATTTT	CASSKRRDRRSGNTIYF
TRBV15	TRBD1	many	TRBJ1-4	TGTGCCACCAGCAGAGCGACAGGGGTGTCTGAAAAACTGTTTTTT	CATSRATGVSEKLFF
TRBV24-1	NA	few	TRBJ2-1	TGTGCCACCAGTGATTTGCAGGGCGATGAGCAGTTCTTC	CATSDLQGDEQFF
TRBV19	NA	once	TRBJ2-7	TGTGCCAGTAGTTCCGGGGGTGGCTACGAGCAGTACTTC	CASSSGGGYEQYF